This TCR beta chain is from a study of response to subunit inactivated influenza vaccine. General observations from the study: Few additional T cells are recruited per seasonal influenza vaccination, authors suggested.

TCRdb passed the RT-PCR reads through MiXCR, listing each CDR3 protein once. The sample contains 500,000 or so distinct CDR3 sequences, roughly 9.7% of which appear only once. This clonotype was counted between two and nine times. Its target is unknown. Trimming took off 5 bases at V and 0 bases at J, with 9 bases between the two ends. This CDR3 has 14 amino acids. Germline V CDR1 and CDR2: SGHAT, FQNNGV. J is TRBJ2-3 and V is TRBV11-2; D unresolved. The TCR sequence derives from a man aged 45-65 years who received an inactivated influenza vaccine. Sequences were derived from PBMCs from blood, sampled about 40 days after vaccination. In DNA form, the CDR3 reads TGTGCCAGCAGCCAGAGCGTTAGCACAGATACGCAGTATTTT. The encoded protein is CASSQSVSTDTQYF. Complete variable domain (other parts from reference TRBV11-2 and TRBJ2-3): EAGVAQSPRYKIIEKRQSVAFWCNPISGHATLYWYQQILGQGPKLLIQFQNNGVVDDSQLPKDRFSAERLKGVDSTLKIQPAKLEDSAVYLCASSQSVSTDTQYFGPGTRLTVL.